The clone carrying this T cell receptor (beta chain) was counted only a few times. The age range of participants was about 18 to 89 years, with residence in some 25 US areas. Allocation to cohorts depended on clinical history reported by the participants. This record comes from a study of blood T cell repertoires in COVID-19. Study at large: The United States, Italy and Spain were the sources of the acute and convalescent COVID-19 samples.

V gave up 0 bases and J gave up 3 bases; unmatched junction bases: 1. The CDR3 spans 15 residues. Germline assignment: CDR1 LGHDT and CDR2 YNNKEL (reference sequence). Authors' data handling: From reference gene primer amplification, estimates of nucleated cell counts were derived. Measured with immunoSEQ multiplex PCR; TCRdb has only the in-frame clones, and not every one. V, J and clone size are those of that table, while D and trimming were read from the DNA. Of 250,000 to 350,000 clones detected, around 89% appear once; the ten largest clones hold roughly 2%. The TCR originated in a woman aged 60-75 years in a cohort exposed to, infected with or recovered from COVID-19 (not recorded which). The chain joins TRBV3-1 (or the pseudogene TRBV3-2) to TRBJ1-5; 8 nucleotides line up with TRBD1. Sequenced: PBMCs or T cells enriched from blood (not recorded which). The CDR3 nucleotides read TGTGCCAGCAGCCAAGAACAGGGGGACAATCAGCCCCAGCATTTT. It yields the protein CASSQEQGDNQPQHF.